This TCR beta chain was obtained from a study of read filtering for tumor transcriptome and immune sequencing (dated by TCRdb to 2020 to 2021). In the study overall: The cohort consisted of roughly 16 male and approximately 14 female patients, with a mean age of roughly 70 years and an age range of about 47 to 90. Under revised international staging, about 8 patients fell into R-ISS I, more than 15 into R-ISS II and 7 into R-ISS III. After DNase treatment, whole-transcriptome libraries were prepared with the TruSeq RNA Access Library Prep Kit. TCR-region mapped reads per sample ranged from about 4.05 to 11 million with IR-seq versus only roughly 80 to 1273 with RNA-seq. The study compared TCR repertoires from targeted immune repertoire sequencing and bulk whole-transcriptome sequencing run on the same bone marrow samples. One main goal was a read-filtering strategy for immune repertoire data, in particular deciding whether clonotypes backed by only one read should be removed. The research as a whole found: IR-seq captured clonotypes at much higher depth and more reliably than RNA-seq, and smaller IR-seq throughput sufficed to identify most shared clonotypes. When single-read clonotypes were removed, the proportions of shared clonotypes in IR-seq and RNA-seq correlated more strongly. Single-read clonotypes made up roughly four fifths of clonotypes but only approximately 4% of total reads in IR-seq, compared with approximately 70% of clonotypes and roughly 45% of reads in RNA-seq. Rather than purified T cells, the sorted CD138-negative fraction was a mixed bone marrow immune population.

The Immunoverse kit was used to build TCR libraries from around 400 ng RNA, with molecular barcoded adaptors covering alpha/delta and beta/gamma chains. TCR library preparation was performed with the same RNA that was used for transcriptome sequencing. Sequencing of TCR libraries was carried out on an Illumina HiSeq 4000 with 2 x 150 cycles. On the study's bioinformatics: With MiXCR, TCR reads were aligned to human V, D, J and C references and assembled into CDR3 clonotypes, with quality filtering and error correction included. The tcR package in R was used for analysis of clonotype counts and gene usage diversity. For inspection of raw mapping reads, RNA-seq reads were mapped by STAR aligner version 2.5.3a onto GRCh37 of the human genome. IR-seq fastq files were randomly downsampled with Seqtk 1.3 to test the effect of sequencing depth on detected clonotypes. TCRdb itself trimmed the public reads at Q25 with fastp, ran MiXCR and retained productive beta chains. Here each entry gathers all rows of one CDR3 protein and keeps the most common genes and DNA. TCRdb's processing, not the authors' own work, is the source of the V and J calls. The sample profile shows around 130,000 distinct CDR3 sequences; around 14% of them were found once. Of the sample, more than 6.5% is held by the ten largest clones.

Each patient had bone marrow sampled at the time of active disease. Ficoll-Hypaque density gradient centrifugation was used to isolate the bone marrow mononuclear cells. Myeloma plasma cells were removed and CD138-negative cells were obtained by negative selection following labeling with CD138 magnetic microbeads on a MACS separator. Flow cytometry with CD138 antibodies on an Attune NxT was used to check how pure the isolated cells were. TRIzol reagent was used to extract total RNA, and a NanoDrop spectrophotometer was used to quantify the extracted RNA. Paired RNA-seq and IR-seq were performed on each patient's CD138-negative bone marrow sample. As regards this clonotype: This receptor's antigen is unknown. This clone may be a read error of a much larger clone one base away.

A distance of 15 bases separates the germline ends of V and J, which lose 4 bases and 0 bases respectively. The CDR3 has 17 amino acids, counting the end cysteine and phenylalanine. Only the CDR3 part of the read is kept: 51 bases, read in frame from the first base. CDR1 SGHTA and CDR2 FQGNSA are derived from the germline V gene. The TCR was taken from a donor at least 40 years old with multiple myeloma. Sequenced: a population of CD138-negative cells sorted from bone marrow. The sample's cell subset or site, from its label and the paper: bone marrow mononuclear cells depleted of CD138+ plasma/myeloma cells by negative magnetic selection. This sequence uses TRBV7-2 and TRBJ2-2, with the D segment identity uncertain. The nucleotide sequence is TGTGCCAGCAGCTCAGTTTCCAACTACGCGAACACCGGGGAGCTGTTTTTT. It translates to CASSSVSNYANTGELFF.